This TCR beta chain was recorded in a study of cytomegalovirus exposure and HLA in healthy donors. Study at large: The Caucasian-associated ancestry cluster held 80% to 90% of some 420 genotyped donors.

CDR3 length: 15 residues. Looked up from germline, CDR1 is ENHRY and CDR2 is SYGVKD. Trimming took off 5 bases at V and 1 base at J, with 12 bases between the two ends. Use of 60 Vbeta and 13 Jbeta primers characterized the PCR. The repertoire was sequenced with immunoSEQ multiplex PCR; TCRdb's copy has only in-frame clones and lacks some. The table has around 140,000 clones, around 72% seen once. Notes on this clone: The antigen remains unidentified.

Overall study results and limits: Later, TCR association rates were found to vary by HLA locus, highest for DRB1 and lowest for HLA-C. Serostatus for CMV was the only available immune exposure information. Later analysis associated a missense DCLRE1C variant with TCR beta V- and J-gene trimming.

The sequencing input was PBMCs. The TCR was taken from a woman aged 18-30 years in good health and CMV-seronegative. The rearrangement joins TRBV10-3 to TRBJ1-3; D unclear. CDR3 DNA sequence: TGTGCCATCAGTCGGGGAAACAGATCTGGAAACACCATATATTTT. Protein sequence: CAISRGNRSGNTIYF.